The present entry profiles one TCR beta chain with its context. The antigen remains unidentified. Deep-level settings were used for running the assay. Some clones are missing from TCRdb's copy, which holds only in-frame ones; the method was immunoSEQ multiplex PCR. The sample consists of about 1 million clones, 75% to 80% of them appearing once. This entry belongs to a study of shared clonotypes between healthy human individuals. Study-wide background: Sampling drew on donors who were a couple of women and a few men aged 18 to 49. Study results and limitations: Compared with memory subsets, naive subsets generally had larger estimated richness.

V trimming: 4 bases; J trimming: 6 bases; junction bases outside the gene matches: 7. The germline V gene encodes CDR1 MNHEY and CDR2 SVGAGI. This CDR3 is 15 amino acids long. Only Caucasian adults living in Nashville, Tennessee served as donors. This receptor was obtained from a man aged 18 to 30 in good health. Some clones in this sample may be carry-over from other donors' samples. The chain has TRBV6-5 and TRBJ1-5; 9 bases line up with TRBD1. Sequencing was carried out using memory CD4+ T cells from PBMCs. The subset was: CD45RA-negative fraction. CDR3 sequence reads: CASSSGQGIGQPQHF. The CDR3 DNA follows: TGTGCCAGCAGTTCGGGACAGGGTATTGGTCAGCCCCAGCATTTT.